This T cell receptor (beta chain) is drawn from a study of blood T cell repertoires in COVID-19. The overall study: The origin of the acute and convalescent COVID-19 samples was the United States, Italy and Spain. The analysed material was cDNA or gDNA that came from T cells, B-cell-depleted T cells, or PBMCs.

Original data processing: The assay estimated nucleated cells by amplifying reference gene primers. Method: immunoSEQ multiplex PCR; TCRdb's copy keeps in-frame clones and lacks some. The V and J calls and clone size come from that table; D and trimming were worked out from the DNA. In the table there are about 58,000 clones, 75% to 90% of which are singletons. Germline V gene sequence: CDR1 SGHNT, CDR2 YYREEE (reference sequence). Losses at the gene ends were 1 base for V and 1 base for J; bases not matched to a gene: 11. The CDR3 runs to 18 residues. This clonotype was obtained from a woman aged 55-70 years with active COVID-19. The sequencing input was peripheral blood. The rearrangement links TRBV5-4 to TRBJ2-3; 8 bases match TRBD2. The DNA for the CDR3 is TGTGCCAGCAGCTTGTCGTTAGCGGGGCTCAGGGGCACAGATACGCAGTATTTT. It yields the protein CASSLSLAGLRGTDTQYF.